This TCR beta chain comes out of a study of T cell responses to AZD1222 COVID-19 vaccine. Clones were sequenced by immunoSEQ multiplex PCR, and TCRdb holds only the in-frame ones, with some missing. The sample has 100,000 to 150,000 clones, roughly 94% seen once; the top ten hold around 7%. Findings of the study overall: The reported proportion of spike-specific TCRs targeting unmutated variant regions was nearly half.

Concerning this clone: The antigen is not known. An end of the junction does not agree with germline; a read error may underlie this.

The source is an adult in good health. Material: peripheral blood, obtained on day 0 of AZD1222 vaccination.

CDR3: CASSPPGLADGTGELFF. DNA of the CDR3: TGTGCCAGCTCCCCACCGGGACTAGCGGATGGCACCGGGGAGCTGTTTTTT. The chain combines TRBV18 with TRBJ2-2; 11 nucleotides align to TRBD2. This CDR3 contains 17 residues. Germline CDR1 is KGHSH and CDR2 is LQKENI.